These 25 T cell receptor beta chains originate from one sample sequenced in a study of CD8 T cells in Susac syndrome. Random hexamers were used to reverse transcribe 0.5 to 1 ug of RNA. TCRdb reprocessed the immunoSEQ multiplex PCR reads via MiXCR and lists one record per CDR3 protein. The sample holds about 200,000 distinct CDR3 sequences; 85% to 95% are singletons and the top ten take about 0.08%. Sequencing was carried out using CD4+ T cells from PBMCs. The receptor set was obtained from a human donor with multiple sclerosis.

This sequence joins TRBV7-9 and TRBJ2-5; TRBD1 agrees at 7 bases. CDR1 SEHNR and CDR2 FQNEAQ come from the germline V gene (reference sequence). J was trimmed by 6 bases and V by 5 bases; bases with no gene match: 9. This CDR3 contains 14 residues. DNA of the CDR3: TGTGCCAGCAGCCCCCGACAGGGCCTACAGACCCAGTACTTC. Protein product: CASSPRQGLQTQYF.

The chain recombines TRBV4-1 with TRBJ2-1; 8 positions match TRBD1. Germline lookup yields CDR1 MGHRA and CDR2 YSYEKL. The CDR3 covers 16 residues. V lost 2 bases, J lost 0 bases, and 3 bases stayed unmatched. CDR3 DNA: TGCGCCAGCAGCCAAACTACAGGGGGCTCCTACAATGAGCAGTTCTTC. Protein sequence: CASSQTTGGSYNEQFF.

This chain's CDR3 is CSARAGHLGGNEQFF. Here the CDR3 DNA reads TGCAGTGCTAGGGCCGGCCATCTGGGGGGGAATGAGCAGTTCTTC. The V call is TRBV20-1, the J call TRBJ2-1; TRBD2 matches at 7 bases. V gave up 3 bases and J gave up 7 bases; unmatched junction bases: 12. Looked up from germline, CDR1 is DFQATT and CDR2 is SNEGSKA (reference sequence). CDR3 length: 15 amino acids.

The chain couples TRBV7-2 to TRBJ2-3; D is perhaps TRBD1 (6 bases). The V gene lost 3 bases and the J gene lost 4 bases, with 8 bases spanning the gap. Germline CDR1 is SGHTA and CDR2 is FQGNSA. This CDR3 has 13 amino acids. CDR3 nucleotides: TGTGCCAGCAGCTTCAGGGGATCAGATACGCAGTATTTT. Its protein product is CASSFRGSDTQYF.

In DNA form, the CDR3 reads TGTGCCAGCAAACAAACAGGGGATCATCAGCCCCAGCATTTT. It specifies CASKQTGDHQPQHF. V is TRBV6-2 or TRBV6-3 and J is TRBJ1-5; 7 bases align to TRBD1. CDR3 length equals 14 residues. Germline V CDR1 and CDR2: MNHEY, SVGEGT. Trimming at V came to 7 bases and at J to 5 bases, leaving 8 bases not matched to a gene.

The chain links TRBV20-1 to TRBJ2-1; 7 bases line up with TRBD2. J was trimmed by 7 bases and V by 6 bases; bases with no gene match: 6. CDR3 length: 12 amino acids. Germline assignment: CDR1 DFQATT and CDR2 SNEGSKA (reference sequence). The CDR3 protein is CSAGLRGNEQFF. In DNA, the CDR3 is TGCAGTGCGGGACTAAGGGGAAATGAGCAGTTCTTC.

The rearrangement uses TRBV30 and TRBJ2-2, with D unclear. This CDR3 is built from 13 residues. Germline V gene sequence: CDR1 GTSNPN, CDR2 SVGIG (reference sequence). Trimming cost V 1 base and J 5 bases, with 8 bases left between them. CDR3 sequence (DNA): TGTGCCTGGAGTGGTAGGCTGACCGGGGAGCTGTTTTTT. This gives the protein CAWSGRLTGELFF.

The chain uses TRBV5-1 and TRBJ2-5; no firm D call. V lost 2 bases and J 1 base, leaving 12 bases between the germline ends. CDR3 length equals 15 residues. Germline V gene data show CDR1 as SGHRS and CDR2 as YFSETQ. The CDR3 loop is CASSLVPATQETQYF. The CDR3 nucleotides are TGCGCCAGCAGCTTAGTGCCGGCGACCCAAGAGACCCAGTACTTC.

The chain combines TRBV3-1 with TRBJ2-1; D is unresolved. Germline assignment: CDR1 LGHDT and CDR2 YNNKEL (reference sequence). This CDR3 contains 12 residues. V was cut by 4 bases and J by 14 bases, with 15 bases left in between. For the CDR3, the DNA is TGTGCCAGCAGCCTAATCGACAAAACGAAGTTCTTC. It encodes CASSLIDKTKFF.

In this sample, this clonotype turned up once. The J gene is TRBJ2-7, the V gene TRBV18, with TRBD1 matching 8 bases. Looked up from germline, CDR1 is KGHSH and CDR2 is LQKENI. The CDR3 length is 17 residues. V lost 3 bases to trimming and J lost 0 bases; unmatched junction nucleotides: 10. The CDR3 reads CASSPSPGQGSSYEQYF. The CDR3 region has the DNA TGTGCCAGCTCACCTTCCCCCGGACAGGGTAGCTCCTACGAGCAGTACTTC.

The rearrangement links TRBV12-3 or TRBV12-4 to TRBJ2-7; 7 nucleotides match TRBD1. This CDR3 has 14 residues. With V trimmed by 1 base and J by 3 bases, 3 bases remained unmatched. The CDR3 DNA is TGTGCCAGCAGTTTAGGGGGGACAGACTACGAGCAGTACTTC. Translating gives CASSLGGTDYEQYF.

This chain joins TRBV18 and TRBJ2-1; maybe TRBD2 (6 bases). Trimming pared 3 bases from V and 7 bases from J, leaving 10 bases between. The CDR3 covers 13 residues. Germline V lookup: CDR1 KGHSH, CDR2 LQKENI. For the CDR3, the DNA is TGTGCCAGCTCACCGGGACTGGCAAATGAGCAGTTCTTC. As protein: CASSPGLANEQFF.

V is TRBV20-1 and J is TRBJ2-3; 12 positions match TRBD2. Germline assignment: CDR1 DFQATT and CDR2 SNEGSKA (reference sequence). The CDR3 covers 16 residues. V lost 5 bases and J lost 7; bases outside the gene matches: 13. CDR3 residues: CSASNLLAGGTNTQYF. As DNA, the CDR3 is TGCAGTGCTTCTAACCTACTAGCGGGGGGCACGAATACGCAGTATTTT.

This chain links TRBV20-1 with TRBJ1-2, with D tentatively TRBD1 (5 bases). The germline V and J ends were trimmed by 5 bases and 6 bases, with 19 bases remaining between them. Looked up from germline, CDR1 is DFQATT and CDR2 is SNEGSKA (reference sequence). The CDR3 consists of 14 residues. This CDR3 reads CSAEAGPSVDGYTF. CDR3 coding DNA: TGCAGTGCTGAAGCGGGACCTTCGGTGGATGGCTACACCTTC.

The V call is TRBV30, the J call TRBJ2-3; maybe TRBD2 (5 bases). The germline V gene encodes CDR1 GTSNPN and CDR2 SVGIG (reference sequence). Trimming removed 5 bases at V and 6 bases at J, with 9 bases between. The CDR3 is 11 residues long. The DNA for the CDR3 is TGTGCCTGGGAGGGCGGGGATACGCAGTATTTT. Amino acid sequence: CAWEGGDTQYF.

This clonotype was found a few times. V usage is TRBV30 and J usage is TRBJ1-2; D ambiguous. The CDR3 is made up of 11 amino acids. Germline V gene lookup returns CDR1 GTSNPN and CDR2 SVGIG (reference sequence). Trimming removed 0 bases from V and 5 bases from J, with 4 bases in between. In nucleotides, the CDR3 is TGTGCCTGGAGTGTGCAGTATGGCTACACCTTC. Its protein is CAWSVQYGYTF.

The chain links TRBV30 to TRBJ2-3; D uncertain. Germline CDR1 GTSNPN, CDR2 SVGIG (reference sequence). The CDR3 is made up of 13 amino acids. V gave up 1 base and J gave up 5 bases, with 10 bases separating them. The CDR3 sequence is CAWSGASGDTQYF. The CDR3 DNA reads TGTGCCTGGAGTGGAGCGTCGGGAGATACGCAGTATTTT. The variable domain in full, completed from reference TRBV30 and TRBJ2-3, reads SQTIHQWPATLVQPVGSPLSLECTVEGTSNPNLYWYRQAAGRGLQLLFYSVGIGQISSEVPQNLSASRPQDRQFILSSKKLLLSDSGFYLCAWSGASGDTQYFGPGTRLTVL.

The DNA of the CDR3 is TGTGCCAGCAGCCTCAGGGGACTTTCCTACAATGAGCAGTTCTTC. Protein sequence: CASSLRGLSYNEQFF. The rearrangement joins TRBV9 to TRBJ2-1, with D perhaps TRBD1 or TRBD2 (6 bases each). V lost 4 bases, J lost 1 base, and 12 bases lay in between. The CDR3 has 15 residues. From germline, CDR1 is SGDLS and CDR2 YYNGEE.

The chain carries TRBV9 and TRBJ2-3; perhaps TRBD2 as D (5 bases). This CDR3 has 15 residues. Per germline, CDR1 SGDLS and CDR2 YYNGEE. Trimming shortened V by 0 bases and J by 2 bases, and 10 bases separated the two germline ends. CDR3 amino acids: CASSVASISTDTQYF. The DNA of the CDR3 is TGTGCCAGCAGCGTAGCTAGCATTTCCACAGATACGCAGTATTTT. Full variable domain (outside the CDR3, taken from reference TRBV9 and TRBJ2-3): DSGVTQTPKHLITATGQRVTLRCSPRSGDLSVYWYQQSLDQGLQFLIQYYNGEERAKGNILERFSAQQFPDLHSELNLSSLELGDSALYFCASSVASISTDTQYFGPGTRLTVL.

The chain joins TRBV3-1 to TRBJ2-5, with 13 bases identical to TRBD2. Germline V lookup: CDR1 LGHDT, CDR2 YNNKEL (reference sequence). Germline trimming cut 2 bases from V and 4 bases from J; bases unmatched to any gene: 7. This CDR3 comprises 17 residues. This chain's CDR3 is CASSQKGLAGTSETQYF. For the CDR3, the DNA is TGTGCCAGCAGCCAAAAGGGACTAGCGGGGACCTCAGAGACCCAGTACTTC.

The chain has TRBV20-1 and TRBJ2-5; 14 bases agree with TRBD2. The germline V gene has CDR1 DFQATT and CDR2 SNEGSKA (reference sequence). V lost 4 bases, J lost 2 bases, and 3 bases stayed unmatched. The CDR3 has 15 amino acids. This CDR3 is CSANRLAGGQETQYF. The CDR3 bases are TGCAGTGCTAACCGACTAGCGGGGGGGCAAGAGACCCAGTACTTC.

V usage is TRBV20-1 and J usage is TRBJ2-7, with 7 bases that match TRBD2. V dropped 3 bases and J dropped 2; count of bases not matched to a gene: 19. CDR3 length: 18 amino acids. Per germline, CDR1 DFQATT and CDR2 SNEGSKA (reference sequence). The CDR3 sequence is CSASFSPSGSLWTYEQYF. The CDR3 bases are TGCAGTGCTAGCTTCTCGCCTAGCGGATCCCTTTGGACCTACGAGCAGTACTTC.

This chain joins TRBV3-1 and TRBJ2-3; a possible D gene is TRBD1 (5 bases). The CDR3 spans 14 residues. Trimming took off 5 bases at V and 5 bases at J, with 14 bases between the two ends. The germline V gene encodes CDR1 LGHDT and CDR2 YNNKEL (reference sequence). The DNA of the CDR3 is TGTGCCAGCAGCGTGGGGCCGCTGGGAGATACGCAGTATTTT. Its translation: CASSVGPLGDTQYF.

The chain carries TRBV20-1 and TRBJ2-3; TRBD2 might be the D (7 bases). The CDR3 consists of 12 residues. CDR1 is DFQATT, CDR2 SNEGSKA, per germline (reference sequence). V lost 6 bases and J lost 7, with 14 bases in between. CDR3 protein: CSARGGGNTQYF. In DNA, the CDR3 is TGCAGTGCCCGGGGAGGGGGTAATACGCAGTATTTT.

The rearrangement joins TRBV18 to TRBJ1-1; no clear D. The CDR3 runs 17 residues. The germline V gene encodes CDR1 KGHSH and CDR2 LQKENI. The V gene lost 2 bases and the J gene lost 3 bases, with 19 bases spanning the gap. DNA for the CDR3: TGTGCCAGCTCACCAAGGAAGGTCGGGCATGTGTACACTGAAGCTTTCTTT. It translates to CASSPRKVGHVYTEAFF.